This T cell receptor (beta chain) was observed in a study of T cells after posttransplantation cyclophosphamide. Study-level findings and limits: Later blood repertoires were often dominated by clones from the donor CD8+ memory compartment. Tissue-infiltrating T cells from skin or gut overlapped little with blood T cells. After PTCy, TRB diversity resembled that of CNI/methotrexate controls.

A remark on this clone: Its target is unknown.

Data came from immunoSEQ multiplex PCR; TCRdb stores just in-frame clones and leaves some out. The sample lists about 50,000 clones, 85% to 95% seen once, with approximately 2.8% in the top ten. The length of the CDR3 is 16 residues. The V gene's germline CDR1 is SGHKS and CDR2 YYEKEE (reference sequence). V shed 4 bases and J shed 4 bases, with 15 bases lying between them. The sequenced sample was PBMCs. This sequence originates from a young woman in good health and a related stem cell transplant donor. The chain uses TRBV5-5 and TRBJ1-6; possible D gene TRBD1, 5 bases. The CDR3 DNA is TGTGCCAGCAGCCCTACGGCAGGGCGGTATAATTCACCCCTCCACTTT. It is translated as CASSPTAGRYNSPLHF.